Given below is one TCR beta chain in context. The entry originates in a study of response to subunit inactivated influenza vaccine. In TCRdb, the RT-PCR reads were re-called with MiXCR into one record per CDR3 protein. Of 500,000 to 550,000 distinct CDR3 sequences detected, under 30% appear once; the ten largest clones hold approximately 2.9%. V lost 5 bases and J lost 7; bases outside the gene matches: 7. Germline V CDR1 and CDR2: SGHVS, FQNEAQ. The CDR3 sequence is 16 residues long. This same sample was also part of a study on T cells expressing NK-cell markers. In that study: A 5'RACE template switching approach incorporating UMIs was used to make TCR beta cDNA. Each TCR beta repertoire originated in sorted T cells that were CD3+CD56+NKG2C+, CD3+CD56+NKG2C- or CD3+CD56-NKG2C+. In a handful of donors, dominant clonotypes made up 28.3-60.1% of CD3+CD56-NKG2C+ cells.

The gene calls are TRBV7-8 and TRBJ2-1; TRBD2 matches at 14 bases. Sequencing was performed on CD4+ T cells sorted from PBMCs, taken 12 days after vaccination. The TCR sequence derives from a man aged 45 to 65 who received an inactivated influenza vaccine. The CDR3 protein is CASSPRLAGGLNEQFF. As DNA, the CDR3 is TGTGCCAGCAGCCCTAGACTAGCGGGAGGGTTGAATGAGCAGTTCTTC.